The 18 T cell receptor beta chains given below trace back to one sample, sequenced in a study of T cells in tuberculosis. The table came from immunoSEQ multiplex PCR; TCRdb's copy has only in-frame clones and leaves some out. The repertoire has over 30,000 clones, over 85% of them found once; the top ten carry 10% to 12%. Time point given: new active TB diagnosis, blood taken before or within 7 days of starting treatment. Sample: PBMCs, taken at tuberculosis diagnosis. The source of these receptors is an adult with tuberculosis.

The rearrangement uses TRBV14 and TRBJ2-3; 7 bases are shared with TRBD2. V shed 2 bases, J shed 6 bases, and the junction held 11 bases outside the gene matches. The germline V gene encodes CDR1 SGHDN and CDR2 FVKESK. CDR3 size: 16 residues. The CDR3: CASSQMGFTGGDTQYF. The CDR3 nucleotides read TGTGCCAGCAGCCAAATGGGCTTCACGGGGGGTGATACGCAGTATTTT.

The chain couples TRBV5-6 to TRBJ1-2, with a tentative D call TRBD1 (6 bases). The V end was cut by 4 bases, the J end by 1 base, with 17 bases between. Germline CDR1 is SGHDT and CDR2 is YYEEEE. CDR3 length equals 16 residues. The DNA of the CDR3 is TGTGCCAGCAGCCCGGAGCGGGGGGCGAGTAACTATGGCTACACCTTC. Its translation is CASSPERGASNYGYTF. Together with reference TRBV5-6 and TRBJ1-2, the CDR3 gives the full variable domain: DAGVTQSPTHLIKTRGQQVTLRCSPKSGHDTVSWYQQALGQGPQFIFQYYEEEERQRGNFPDRFSGHQFPNYSSELNVNALLLGDSALYLCASSPERGASNYGYTFGSGTRLTVV.

This chain uses TRBV5-1 with TRBJ2-3; TRBD2 matches at 8 bases. CDR1 is SGHRS, CDR2 YFSETQ, per germline. CDR3 length: 15 residues. The ends lost 5 bases at V and 2 bases at J; junction bases unmatched: 7. The CDR3 DNA is TGCGCCAGCAGTGCGGGTAGCGGGATCACAGATACGCAGTATTTT. Protein: CASSAGSGITDTQYF. Filled out from reference TRBV5-1 and TRBJ2-3, the complete variable domain reads KAGVTQTPRYLIKTRGQQVTLSCSPISGHRSVSWYQQTPGQGLQFLFEYFSETQRNKGNFPGRFSGRQFSNSRSEMNVSTLELGDSALYLCASSAGSGITDTQYFGPGTRLTVL.

The chain joins TRBV5-1 to TRBJ2-7; 10 bases are a match to TRBD2. This CDR3 comprises 17 residues. Per germline, CDR1 SGHRS and CDR2 YFSETQ. After removal of 3 bases from V and 0 bases from J, the junction contained 9 bases not matched to a gene. The CDR3 coding sequence is TGCGCCAGCAGCTACCATTGGACTAGCGGAAACTCCTACGAGCAGTACTTC. Protein sequence: CASSYHWTSGNSYEQYF. Full variable domain (rest looked up from reference TRBV5-1 and TRBJ2-7): KAGVTQTPRYLIKTRGQQVTLSCSPISGHRSVSWYQQTPGQGLQFLFEYFSETQRNKGNFPGRFSGRQFSNSRSEMNVSTLELGDSALYLCASSYHWTSGNSYEQYFGPGTRLTVT.

CDR3 in amino acids: CASSLGERTNEKLFF. The CDR3 DNA reads as TGCGCCAGCAGCTTGGGGGAGAGAACTAATGAAAAACTGTTTTTT. The chain couples TRBV5-1 to TRBJ1-4, with D uncertain. This CDR3 has 15 amino acids. V gave up 0 bases and J gave up 1 base, with 7 bases separating them. CDR1 and CDR2 from the germline V gene are SGHRS and YFSETQ.

The chain uses TRBV30 and TRBJ2-4, with 10 bases matching TRBD2. This CDR3 region has 13 residues. Germline trimming cut 0 bases from V and 16 bases from J; bases unmatched to any gene: 9. Germline assignment: CDR1 GTSNPN and CDR2 SVGIG (reference sequence). The CDR3 DNA reads as TGTGCCTGGAGTGTCGGACTAGCGGCCGCGAACTACTTC. Translated: CAWSVGLAAANYF. Supplemented by reference TRBV30 and TRBJ2-4, the full variable domain reads SQTIHQWPATLVQPVGSPLSLECTVEGTSNPNLYWYRQAAGRGLQLLFYSVGIGQISSEVPQNLSASRPQDRQFILSSKKLLLSDSGFYLCAWSVGLAAANYFGAGTRLSVL.

In its sample, this clone was seen once. The V and J genes are TRBV7-9 and TRBJ2-2; TRBD2 is a possible D gene (6 bases). The CDR3 is 15 amino acids. V shed 1 base and J shed 5 bases, with 11 bases lying between them. Germline V gene data show CDR1 as SEHNR and CDR2 as FQNEAQ (reference sequence). The CDR3 DNA sequence: TGTGCCAGCAGCTTAGGGACTACTGGGACCGGGGAGCTGTTTTTT. This encodes CASSLGTTGTGELFF.

V is TRBV19 and J is TRBJ1-2; 7 bases map to TRBD1. The CDR3 totals 15 residues. With V trimmed by 5 bases and J by 0 bases, 6 bases remained unmatched. The germline V gene has CDR1 LNHDA and CDR2 SQIVND (reference sequence). CDR3 DNA sequence: TGTGCCAGTAGTGTGACAGGGAGATCTAACTATGGCTACACCTTC. Encoded protein: CASSVTGRSNYGYTF.

The chain recombines TRBV6-5 with TRBJ2-3; 7 bases are shared with TRBD2. V was pared by 4 bases and J by 3 bases, with 7 bases of the junction left unmatched. Germline V CDR1 and CDR2: MNHEY, SVGAGI. The CDR3 extends over 15 amino acids. As DNA, the CDR3 is TGTGCCAGCAGTTCCGGACTAGGTGTGACAGATACGCAGTATTTT. It codes for CASSSGLGVTDTQYF.

The V and J genes are TRBV19 and TRBJ1-1; unclear D gene. The CDR3 consists of 15 residues. The germline gives CDR1 LNHDA, CDR2 SQIVND (reference sequence). Between the trimmed V and J ends, which lost 11 bases and 1 base, there was a span of 20 bases. The CDR3 DNA sequence: TGTGCCCCCGAGGGAAGGGCATGGGGGAACACTGAAGCTTTCTTT. Residues: CAPEGRAWGNTEAFF.

The chain recombines TRBV5-1 with TRBJ2-7; a weak D match, TRBD1 (6 bases). This CDR3 region has 15 residues. V dropped 3 bases and J dropped 2 bases, with 15 bases sitting between them. Germline CDR1 is SGHRS and CDR2 is YFSETQ. Here the CDR3 reads CASSWTAQQTYEQYF. The CDR3, as DNA: TGCGCCAGCAGCTGGACAGCCCAACAAACCTACGAGCAGTACTTC.

The chain is built from TRBV9 and TRBJ2-5, with 9 bases identical to TRBD1. Germline CDR1 is SGDLS and CDR2 is YYNGEE. V shed 4 bases, J shed 5 bases, and the junction held 12 bases outside the gene matches. The CDR3 contains 16 residues. CDR3: CASSHPLTGGAETQYF. The CDR3 DNA reads as TGTGCCAGCAGCCATCCTTTAACAGGGGGCGCGGAGACCCAGTACTTC.

This chain joins TRBV25-1 and TRBJ1-2; TRBD1 is a possible D gene (5 bases). The CDR3 has 12 residues. Trimming took off 4 bases at V and 8 bases at J, with 11 bases between the two ends. Looked up from germline, CDR1 is MGHDK and CDR2 is SYGVNS. CDR3 sequence: CASSGSGNGYTF. The CDR3 coding sequence is TGTGCCAGCAGTGGATCAGGGAACGGCTACACCTTC.

The V call is TRBV30, the J call TRBJ1-4; weak D call: TRBD1 (5 bases). CDR1 and CDR2 from the germline V gene are GTSNPN and SVGIG (reference sequence). The CDR3 sequence is 14 residues long. V was clipped by 1 base and J by 1 base, with 7 bases between them. CDR3 protein: CAWSGQLTNEKLFF. The CDR3 nucleotides read TGTGCCTGGAGTGGACAGCTAACTAATGAAAAACTGTTTTTT.

This chain joins TRBV6-5 and TRBJ2-4, with D perhaps TRBD2 (6 bases). The CDR3 length is 16 residues. Trimming removed 2 bases from V and 0 bases from J, with 11 bases in between. The V gene's germline CDR1 is MNHEY and CDR2 SVGAGI. The CDR3 spells CASSYAGGIAKNIQYF. CDR3 nucleotides: TGTGCCAGCAGTTACGCAGGCGGGATAGCCAAAAACATTCAGTACTTC.

This clone was observed once. The chain couples TRBV9 to TRBJ2-7, with 8 nucleotides matching TRBD1. The CDR3 extends over 12 amino acids. Germline V CDR1 and CDR2: SGDLS, YYNGEE. With 3 bases clipped from V and 6 bases from J, the junction kept 2 bases outside the gene matches. The CDR3 loop reads CASSGTGTEQYF. The CDR3, as DNA: TGTGCCAGCAGCGGGACAGGGACCGAGCAGTACTTC.

The V gene is TRBV30, the J gene TRBJ1-2, with TRBD1 matching over 9 bases. Trimming at V came to 3 bases and at J to 8 bases, leaving 7 bases not matched to a gene. The CDR3 has 13 amino acids. Germline V lookup: CDR1 GTSNPN, CDR2 SVGIG (reference sequence). This CDR3 is CAWRSGTGSGYTF. DNA of the CDR3: TGTGCCTGGAGGTCGGGGACAGGGAGCGGCTACACCTTC. The complete variable domain, with remaining parts taken from reference TRBV30 and TRBJ1-2, reads SQTIHQWPATLVQPVGSPLSLECTVEGTSNPNLYWYRQAAGRGLQLLFYSVGIGQISSEVPQNLSASRPQDRQFILSSKKLLLSDSGFYLCAWRSGTGSGYTFGSGTRLTVV.

This chain uses TRBV7-2 with TRBJ2-1; TRBD2 agrees at 14 bases. V shed 3 bases and J 9 bases; nucleotides not matched to a gene: 7. Germline lookup yields CDR1 SGHTA and CDR2 FQGNSA. CDR3 size: 16 residues. As DNA, the CDR3 is TGTGCCAGCAGCTTGCGGACTAGCGGGGGGAACAGTGAGCAGTTCTTC. Its translation: CASSLRTSGGNSEQFF.